What follows describes a single T cell receptor beta chain. What it binds is unknown. V lost 6 bases and J lost 2; bases outside the gene matches: 5. Germline CDR1 and CDR2: WSHSY and SAAADI. This CDR3 contains 14 residues. This sample stems from a study of CD8+CD57+ T cells in acquired aplastic anemia. Study at large: On average, sorted CD4+ and CD8+ cells gave about 3.1 ug of DNA.

Findings of the study overall: Between the patient and control groups, CD8+ Simpson's diversity did not differ significantly. Patients and controls had in common 25 to 30 CD8+ CDR3 sequences.

Template material for TCR beta VDJ and CDR3 profiling consisted of genomic DNA. MiXCR was run by TCRdb on the reads, yielding one entry per CDR3 protein. The repertoire includes about 180,000 distinct CDR3 sequences, roughly 60% of them detected once, and 40% to 50% sits in the top ten. Patients included in sequencing had previously demonstrated CD8+CD57+ cell expansion by flow cytometry. Material: sorted CD4+, CD8+, or CD8+CD57+ T cells (not recorded which) from PBMCs. The sequence derives from a human donor with aplastic anemia. The gene calls are TRBV10-2 and TRBJ2-7; 9 positions match TRBD1. The CDR3 spells CASRKGQGTYEQYF. The CDR3 coding sequence is TGCGCCAGCAGGAAGGGACAGGGAACCTACGAGCAGTACTTC.